This note documents a single TCR beta chain sequence. Its antigen remains unidentified. The source of the sample is a study of T cells in localized non-small cell lung cancer. Regarding the study as a whole: Sequencing covered just one tumor region, so heterogeneity cannot be ruled out. Researchers found a median roughly 50 of the top 100 tumor clones in adjacent lung.

The CDR3 spans 17 residues. V was clipped by 1 base and J by 2 bases, with 16 bases between them. CDR1 and CDR2 (germline): MGHRA, YSYEKL. Sequencing was performed with immunoSEQ multiplex PCR; in TCRdb, only in-frame clones are kept and a portion is missing. Seen here are around 26,000 clones, 75% to 95% observed once, and the top ten hold about 4.4%. The genes are TRBV4-1 and TRBJ2-3; possibly TRBD1 or TRBD2 for D (6 bases each). The receptor was isolated from an older female donor with stage II squamous cell lung carcinoma. The starting material was peripheral blood, obtained before any cancer treatment. The CDR3 protein is CASSQVGGGTTTDTQYF. The DNA of the CDR3 is TGCGCCAGCAGCCAAGTGGGTGGCGGGACAACCACAGATACGCAGTATTTT.